This T cell receptor (beta chain) came from a study of T cell repertoires in cytomegalovirus infection. Whole-study context: HLA-B-restricted CMV epitopes that are well studied, plus recently identified HLA-C-restricted ones, were used by the study. Carrying CMV and the relevant HLA type showed in public TCR beta signatures.

A word on this clonotype: The antigen remains undetermined.

TCRdb reprocessed the reads via MiXCR and lists one record per CDR3 protein. Of around 500,000 distinct CDR3 sequences in the sample, roughly 46% were seen once. The clonotype originates from a human donor in good health (CMV status not recorded). Some clones in this sample may be carry-over from other donors' samples. The sample in question was cultured PBMCs, obtained from culture after CMV antigen stimulation.

CDR3 region: CASRSSVGTDTQYF. CDR3 nucleotides: TGTGCCAGCAGGTCTAGCGTAGGCACAGATACGCAGTATTTT. The chain employs TRBV6-1 and TRBJ2-3; weak D call: TRBD2 (6 bases). Germline CDR1 is MNHNS and CDR2 is SASEGT. V gave up 6 bases and J gave up 1 base, with 11 bases separating them. This CDR3 comprises 14 residues.